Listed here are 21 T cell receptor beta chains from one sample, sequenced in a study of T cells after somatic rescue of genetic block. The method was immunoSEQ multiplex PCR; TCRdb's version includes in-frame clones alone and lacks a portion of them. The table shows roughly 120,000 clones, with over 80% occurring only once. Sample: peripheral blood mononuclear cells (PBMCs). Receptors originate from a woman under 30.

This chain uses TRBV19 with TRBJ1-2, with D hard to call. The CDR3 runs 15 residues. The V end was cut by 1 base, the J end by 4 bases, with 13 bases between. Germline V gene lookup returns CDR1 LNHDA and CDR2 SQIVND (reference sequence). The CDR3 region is CASSIVPVEGYGYTF. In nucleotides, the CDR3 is TGTGCCAGTAGTATAGTCCCAGTCGAGGGCTATGGCTACACCTTC.

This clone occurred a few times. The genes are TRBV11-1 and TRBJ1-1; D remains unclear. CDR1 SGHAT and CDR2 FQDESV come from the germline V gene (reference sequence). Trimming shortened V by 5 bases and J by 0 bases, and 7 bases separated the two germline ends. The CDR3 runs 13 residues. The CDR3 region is CASSPDLNTEAFF. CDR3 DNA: TGTGCCAGCAGCCCCGATCTGAACACTGAAGCTTTCTTT.

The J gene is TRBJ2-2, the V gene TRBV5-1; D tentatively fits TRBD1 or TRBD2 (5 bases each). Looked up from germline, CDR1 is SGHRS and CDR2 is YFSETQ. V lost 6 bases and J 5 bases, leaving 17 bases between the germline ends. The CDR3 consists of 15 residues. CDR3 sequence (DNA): TGCGCCAGCAAAACGCTGGGGGACGGAACCGGGGAGCTGTTTTTT. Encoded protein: CASKTLGDGTGELFF.

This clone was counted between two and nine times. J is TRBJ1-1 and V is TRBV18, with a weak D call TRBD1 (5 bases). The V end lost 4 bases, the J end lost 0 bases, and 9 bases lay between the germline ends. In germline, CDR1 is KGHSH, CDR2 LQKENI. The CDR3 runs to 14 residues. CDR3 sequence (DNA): TGTGCCAGCTCACGGGACTTAATGAACACTGAAGCTTTCTTT. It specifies CASSRDLMNTEAFF.

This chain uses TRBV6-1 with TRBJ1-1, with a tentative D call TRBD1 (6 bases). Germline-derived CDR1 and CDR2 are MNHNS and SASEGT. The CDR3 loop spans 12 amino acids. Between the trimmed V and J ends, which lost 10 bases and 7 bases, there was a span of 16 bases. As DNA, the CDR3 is TGTGCCATCCAGGAGGGGGGAGGTGAAGCTTTCTTT. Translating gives CAIQEGGGEAFF.

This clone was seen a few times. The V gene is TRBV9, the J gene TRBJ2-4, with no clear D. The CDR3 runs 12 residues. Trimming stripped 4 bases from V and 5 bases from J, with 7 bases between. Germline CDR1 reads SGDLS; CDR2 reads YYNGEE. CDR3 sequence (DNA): TGTGCCAGCAGCCCCTCCGAAAACATTCAGTACTTC. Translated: CASSPSENIQYF.

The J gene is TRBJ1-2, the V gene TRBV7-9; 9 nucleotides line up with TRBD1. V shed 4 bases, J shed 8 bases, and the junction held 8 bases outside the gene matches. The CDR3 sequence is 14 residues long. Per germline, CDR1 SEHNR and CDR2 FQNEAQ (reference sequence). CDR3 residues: CASSSGDRVFGYTF. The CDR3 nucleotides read TGTGCCAGCAGCTCTGGGGACAGGGTGTTCGGCTACACCTTC. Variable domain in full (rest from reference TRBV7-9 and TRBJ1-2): DTGVSQNPRHKITKRGQNVTFRCDPISEHNRLYWYRQTLGQGPEFLTYFQNEAQLEKSRLLSDRFSAERPKGSFSTLEIQRTEQGDSAMYLCASSSGDRVFGYTFGSGTRLTVV.

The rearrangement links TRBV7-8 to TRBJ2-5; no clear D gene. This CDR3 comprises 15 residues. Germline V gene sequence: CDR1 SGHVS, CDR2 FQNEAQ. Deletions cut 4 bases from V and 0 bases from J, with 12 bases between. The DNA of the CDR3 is TGTGCCAGCAGCTCAGCCATGGCGAACCAAGAGACCCAGTACTTC. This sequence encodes CASSSAMANQETQYF.

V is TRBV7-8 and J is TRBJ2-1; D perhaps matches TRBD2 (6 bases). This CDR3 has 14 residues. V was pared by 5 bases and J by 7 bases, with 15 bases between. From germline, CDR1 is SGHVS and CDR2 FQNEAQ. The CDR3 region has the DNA TGTGCCAGCAGCACTCCGGGGGACTGGAATGAGCAGTTCTTC. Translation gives CASSTPGDWNEQFF. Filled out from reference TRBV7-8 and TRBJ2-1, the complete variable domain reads GAGVSQSPRYKVAKRGQDVALRCDPISGHVSLFWYQQALGQGPEFLTYFQNEAQLDKSGLPSDRFFAERPEGSVSTLKIQRTQQEDSAVYLCASSTPGDWNEQFFGPGTRLTVL.

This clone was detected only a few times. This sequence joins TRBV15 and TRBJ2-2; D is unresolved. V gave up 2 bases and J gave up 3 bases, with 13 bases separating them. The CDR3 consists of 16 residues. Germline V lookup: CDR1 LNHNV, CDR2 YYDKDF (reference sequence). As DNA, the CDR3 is TGTGCCACCAGCAGAAGACAAAGGGCGGACACCGGGGAGCTGTTTTTT. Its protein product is CATSRRQRADTGELFF.

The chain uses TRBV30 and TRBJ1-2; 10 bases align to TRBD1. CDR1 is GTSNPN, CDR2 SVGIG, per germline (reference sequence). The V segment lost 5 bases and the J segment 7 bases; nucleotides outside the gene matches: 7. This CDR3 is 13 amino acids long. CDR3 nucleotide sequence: TGTGCCTGGGACGGGACAGGGGAAGGTGGCTACACCTTC. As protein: CAWDGTGEGGYTF.

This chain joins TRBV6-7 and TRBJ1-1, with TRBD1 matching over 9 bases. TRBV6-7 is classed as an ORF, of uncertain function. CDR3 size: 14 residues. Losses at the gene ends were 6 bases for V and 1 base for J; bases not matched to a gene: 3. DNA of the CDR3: TGTGCCAGCAGGTCGACAGGGGGGAACACTGAAGCTTTCTTT. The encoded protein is CASRSTGGNTEAFF.

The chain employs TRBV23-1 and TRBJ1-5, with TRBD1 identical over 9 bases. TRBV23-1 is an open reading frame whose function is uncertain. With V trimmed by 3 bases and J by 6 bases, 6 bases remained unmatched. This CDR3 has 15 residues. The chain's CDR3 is CASSQRQGESQPQHF. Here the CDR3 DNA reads TGCGCCAGCAGTCAGCGACAGGGGGAGAGTCAGCCCCAGCATTTT.

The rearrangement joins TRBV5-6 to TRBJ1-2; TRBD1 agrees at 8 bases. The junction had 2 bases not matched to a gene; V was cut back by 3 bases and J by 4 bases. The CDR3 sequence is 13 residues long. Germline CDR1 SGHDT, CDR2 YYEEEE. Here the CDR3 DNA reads TGTGCCAGCAGCTCACAGGGGGTCTATGGCTACACCTTC. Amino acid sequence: CASSSQGVYGYTF.

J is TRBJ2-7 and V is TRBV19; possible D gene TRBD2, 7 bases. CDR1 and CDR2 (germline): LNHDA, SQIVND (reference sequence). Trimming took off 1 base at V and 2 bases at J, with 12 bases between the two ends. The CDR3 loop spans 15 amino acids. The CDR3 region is CASSIGRGPAYEQYF. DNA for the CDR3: TGTGCCAGTAGTATAGGGCGGGGGCCGGCCTACGAGCAGTACTTC.

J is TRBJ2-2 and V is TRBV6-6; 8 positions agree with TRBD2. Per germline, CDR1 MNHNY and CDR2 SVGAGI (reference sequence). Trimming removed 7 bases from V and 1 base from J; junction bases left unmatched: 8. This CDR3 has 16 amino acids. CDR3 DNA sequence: TGTGCCAGCACTACAGCGGGGGACGAGAACACCGGGGAGCTGTTTTTT. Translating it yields CASTTAGDENTGELFF.

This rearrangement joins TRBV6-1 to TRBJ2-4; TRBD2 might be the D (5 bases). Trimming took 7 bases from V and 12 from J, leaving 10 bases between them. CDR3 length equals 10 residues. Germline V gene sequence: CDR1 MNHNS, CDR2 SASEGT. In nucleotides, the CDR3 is TGTGCCAGCAAGACGGAGGCTCAGTACTTC. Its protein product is CASKTEAQYF.

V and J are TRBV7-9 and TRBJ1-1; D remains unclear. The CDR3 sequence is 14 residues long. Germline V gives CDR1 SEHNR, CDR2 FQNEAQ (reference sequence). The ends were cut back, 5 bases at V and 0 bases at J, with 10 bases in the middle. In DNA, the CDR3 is TGTGCCAGCAGCCCCCCCCTCATGAACACTGAAGCTTTCTTT. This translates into CASSPPLMNTEAFF.

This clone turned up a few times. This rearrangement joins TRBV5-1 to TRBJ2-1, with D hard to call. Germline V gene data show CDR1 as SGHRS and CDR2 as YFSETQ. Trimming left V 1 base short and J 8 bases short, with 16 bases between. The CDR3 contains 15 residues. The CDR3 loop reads CASSLRYLPRDEQFF. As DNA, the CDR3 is TGCGCCAGCAGCTTGCGCTATCTCCCACGGGATGAGCAGTTCTTC.

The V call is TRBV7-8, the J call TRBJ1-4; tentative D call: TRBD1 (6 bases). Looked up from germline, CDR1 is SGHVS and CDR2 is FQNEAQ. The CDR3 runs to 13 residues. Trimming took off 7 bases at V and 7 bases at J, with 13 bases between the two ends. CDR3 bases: TGTGCCAGCAAGGCAGGGGATGGTGAAAAACTGTTTTTT. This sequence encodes CASKAGDGEKLFF.

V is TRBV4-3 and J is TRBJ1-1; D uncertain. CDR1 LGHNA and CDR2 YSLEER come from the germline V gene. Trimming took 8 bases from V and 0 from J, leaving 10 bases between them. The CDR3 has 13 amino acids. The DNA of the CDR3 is TGCGCCAGCGCAAGGGCGGTGAACACTGAAGCTTTCTTT. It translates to CASARAVNTEAFF.